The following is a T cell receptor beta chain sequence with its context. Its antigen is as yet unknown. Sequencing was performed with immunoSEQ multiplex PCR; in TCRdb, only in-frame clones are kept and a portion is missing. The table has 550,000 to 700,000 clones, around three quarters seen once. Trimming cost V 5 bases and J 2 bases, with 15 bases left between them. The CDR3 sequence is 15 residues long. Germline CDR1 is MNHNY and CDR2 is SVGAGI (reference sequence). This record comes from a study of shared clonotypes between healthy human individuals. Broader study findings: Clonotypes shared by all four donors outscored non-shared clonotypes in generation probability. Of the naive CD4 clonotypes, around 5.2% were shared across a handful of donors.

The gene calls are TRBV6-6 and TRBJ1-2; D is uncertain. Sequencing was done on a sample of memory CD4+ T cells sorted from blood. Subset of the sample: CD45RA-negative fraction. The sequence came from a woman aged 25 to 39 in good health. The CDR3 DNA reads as TGTGCCAGCAGTAAAACCGGACGGCCGAACTATGGCTACACCTTC. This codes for CASSKTGRPNYGYTF.